One and the same sample provided the 28 T cell receptor beta chains below, sequenced in a study of response to subunit inactivated influenza vaccine. Via MiXCR, TCRdb re-called the RT-PCR reads, giving one row per CDR3 protein. Seen here are 500,000 to 650,000 distinct CDR3 sequences, roughly 8.2% observed once, and the top ten hold 10% to 15%. Sample: PBMCs from blood, taken about 23 months after vaccination. These receptors were taken from a man aged 50-75 years who received an inactivated influenza vaccine.

In its sample, this clonotype was seen many times. V is TRBV6-6 and J is TRBJ2-7, with no clear D. Trimming removed 8 bases at V and 0 bases at J, with 8 bases between. The CDR3 totals 12 residues. The germline V gene has CDR1 MNHNY and CDR2 SVGAGI (reference sequence). CDR3 nucleotide sequence: TGTGCCAGCGCGGAGCTCTCCTACGAGCAGTACTTC. Translated, it gives CASAELSYEQYF.

This clonotype has a count of ten or more. This rearrangement joins TRBV4-2 to TRBJ2-7, with 10 bases matching TRBD2. After removal of 3 bases from V and 5 bases from J, the junction contained 4 bases not matched to a gene. The CDR3 length is 14 residues. Germline V lookup: CDR1 LGHNA, CDR2 YNFKEQ. The CDR3 spells CASSHSGGAHEQYF. CDR3 nucleotides: TGTGCCAGCAGCCACAGCGGGGGGGCCCACGAGCAGTACTTC.

The table lists this clonotype with a few counts. This sequence joins TRBV25-1 and TRBJ2-1; D uncertain. Germline V gene sequence: CDR1 MGHDK, CDR2 SYGVNS. The CDR3 contains 17 residues. With 1 base removed from V and 6 bases from J, the gap between germline ends came to 19 bases. CDR3 sequence: CASSESIIGPSGNEQFF. Written as DNA, the CDR3 is TGTGCCAGCAGTGAATCCATAATCGGACCTTCGGGCAATGAGCAGTTCTTC.

This chain uses TRBV20-1 with TRBJ2-1; D remains unclear. Germline values: CDR1 DFQATT, CDR2 SNEGSKA (reference sequence). The V end lost 1 base, the J end lost 3 bases, and 16 bases lay between the germline ends. The CDR3 has 16 amino acids. The CDR3 protein is CSARGLVKAIYNEQFF. CDR3 DNA sequence: TGCAGTGCTAGAGGGCTGGTGAAGGCAATCTACAATGAGCAGTTCTTC.

This clonotype was detected only a few times. The chain employs TRBV11-2 and TRBJ2-3; D ambiguous. V lost 8 bases and J lost 2, with 14 bases in between. Germline V gene lookup returns CDR1 SGHAT and CDR2 FQNNGV. The CDR3 has 14 residues. The CDR3 loop is CASGLQKYTDTQYF. As DNA, the CDR3 is TGTGCCAGCGGTTTGCAGAAGTACACAGATACGCAGTATTTT. Full variable domain (rest looked up from reference TRBV11-2 and TRBJ2-3): EAGVAQSPRYKIIEKRQSVAFWCNPISGHATLYWYQQILGQGPKLLIQFQNNGVVDDSQLPKDRFSAERLKGVDSTLKIQPAKLEDSAVYLCASGLQKYTDTQYFGPGTRLTVL.

In its sample, this clonotype was seen a few times. J is TRBJ1-2 and V is TRBV6-5; 7 nucleotides agree with TRBD1. The germline gives CDR1 MNHEY, CDR2 SVGAGI. The CDR3 covers 14 residues. The trim removed 2 bases at V and 4 bases at J, leaving 4 bases unmatched. CDR3 loop: CASSYRQGGYGYTF. In DNA form, the CDR3 reads TGTGCCAGCAGTTACCGGCAGGGGGGCTATGGCTACACCTTC.

Only a few counts were recorded for this clonotype. For the CDR3, the DNA is TGTGCCAGCAGTCCGGGACAGGGGCCCGGGGAGCTGTTTTTT. It is translated as CASSPGQGPGELFF. V is TRBV27 and J is TRBJ2-2, with TRBD1 matching 10 bases. With 5 bases clipped from V and 6 bases from J, the junction kept 3 bases outside the gene matches. Germline CDR1 is MNHEY and CDR2 is SMNVEV (reference sequence). This CDR3 is built from 14 residues.

The V call is TRBV7-2, the J call TRBJ2-2; unclear D gene. This CDR3 comprises 14 residues. Trimming left V 1 base short and J 5 bases short, with 8 bases between. Germline lookup yields CDR1 SGHTA and CDR2 FQGNSA. CDR3 amino acids: CASSLGGWTGELFF. CDR3 DNA: TGTGCCAGCAGCTTAGGGGGATGGACCGGGGAGCTGTTTTTT.

This clonotype has a count of ten or more. This chain links TRBV4-1 with TRBJ1-1; 11 nucleotides align to TRBD1. Germline V gene data show CDR1 as MGHRA and CDR2 as YSYEKL. V shed 4 bases and J 7 bases; nucleotides not matched to a gene: 8. This CDR3 is built from 15 residues. The CDR3 nucleotides are TGCGCCAGCAGCCTCTCGGACAGGGGGCTGAGTGAAGCTTTCTTT. Translation: CASSLSDRGLSEAFF.

The rearrangement joins TRBV27 to TRBJ2-1, with 12 bases that match TRBD2. Germline V gene data show CDR1 as MNHEY and CDR2 as SMNVEV (reference sequence). The V segment lost 4 bases and the J segment 7 bases; nucleotides outside the gene matches: 8. The CDR3 has 16 amino acids. Written as DNA, the CDR3 is TGTGCCAGCAGTTCCTTGACTAGCGGGAGTGGTAATGAGCAGTTCTTC. Translated: CASSSLTSGSGNEQFF.

This clonotype occurred many times. CDR3 region: CASSTQRGSYEQYF. The CDR3 DNA reads TGTGCCAGCAGCACCCAGCGGGGCTCCTACGAGCAGTACTTC. The chain recombines TRBV7-2 with TRBJ2-7; TRBD2 matches at 7 bases. With 5 bases clipped from V and 0 bases from J, the junction kept 4 bases outside the gene matches. The V gene's germline CDR1 is SGHTA and CDR2 FQGNSA. This CDR3 has 14 residues.

There are a few counts of this clonotype. The CDR3 spells CATSRGGTVYGYTF. The CDR3 DNA follows: TGTGCCACCAGCAGAGGTGGGACGGTCTATGGCTACACCTTC. The chain employs TRBV15 and TRBJ1-2, with a weak D call TRBD1 (5 bases). The CDR3 totals 14 residues. From germline, CDR1 is LNHNV and CDR2 YYDKDF (reference sequence). Trimming pared 1 base from V and 4 bases from J, leaving 10 bases between.

This rearrangement joins TRBV4-1 to TRBJ2-5, with unresolved D. The CDR3 length is 15 residues. CDR1 and CDR2 from the germline V gene are MGHRA and YSYEKL. Trimming removed 0 bases at V and 5 bases at J, with 13 bases between. CDR3 protein: CASSQEARVMETQYF. CDR3 nucleotide sequence: TGCGCCAGCAGCCAAGAAGCTAGGGTGATGGAGACCCAGTACTTC.

The chain uses TRBV5-1 and TRBJ2-7, with 10 bases that match TRBD1. V lost 4 bases to trimming and J lost 4 bases; unmatched junction nucleotides: 8. This CDR3 has 15 amino acids. CDR1 and CDR2 (germline): SGHRS, YFSETQ. The CDR3 here is CASSLGTGVIYEQYF. In DNA form, the CDR3 reads TGCGCCAGCAGCCTAGGGACAGGGGTCATTTACGAGCAGTACTTC. Looking up the rest from reference TRBV5-1 and TRBJ2-7 gives the full variable domain: KAGVTQTPRYLIKTRGQQVTLSCSPISGHRSVSWYQQTPGQGLQFLFEYFSETQRNKGNFPGRFSGRQFSNSRSEMNVSTLELGDSALYLCASSLGTGVIYEQYFGPGTRLTVT.

Many counts were recorded for this clonotype. The chain employs TRBV6-1 and TRBJ2-1; 8 nucleotides line up with TRBD2. Per germline, CDR1 MNHNS and CDR2 SASEGT. The V segment lost 5 bases and the J segment 8 bases; nucleotides outside the gene matches: 11. The CDR3 runs 15 residues. The CDR3 sequence: CASSTSGTSRYEQFF. The CDR3 bases are TGTGCCAGCAGTACCTCCGGGACTAGTCGGTATGAGCAGTTCTTC.

This clonotype was observed a few times. V usage is TRBV7-2 and J usage is TRBJ1-6; D call uncertain. The germline V gene has CDR1 SGHTA and CDR2 FQGNSA. The CDR3 extends over 16 amino acids. Trimming stripped 1 base from V and 4 bases from J, with 11 bases between. This chain's CDR3 is CASSLGVYSYNSPLHF. The DNA for the CDR3 is TGTGCCAGCAGCTTAGGAGTCTACAGTTATAATTCACCCCTCCACTTT.

This clonotype was found many times. The CDR3 sequence is CASGGNEKLFF. Here the CDR3 DNA reads TGTGCCAGCGGGGGGAATGAAAAACTGTTTTTT. The V gene is TRBV7-2, the J gene TRBJ1-4, with D perhaps matching TRBD1 (5 bases). The V end lost 8 bases, the J end lost 5 bases, and 6 bases lay between the germline ends. CDR1 is SGHTA and CDR2 is FQGNSA in the germline V gene. The CDR3 contains 11 residues.

This rearrangement joins TRBV5-1 to TRBJ2-2, with D maybe TRBD1 (5 bases). The CDR3 is made up of 14 amino acids. Germline CDR1 SGHRS, CDR2 YFSETQ. V lost 4 bases, J lost 6 bases, and 13 bases lay in between. CDR3 DNA: TGCGCCAGCAGCCAAGGGGCCATTCCCGGGGAGCTGTTTTTT. Protein product: CASSQGAIPGELFF.

The chain uses TRBV3-1 and TRBJ1-3; possible D gene TRBD1, 5 bases. V was shortened by 0 bases and J by 0 bases, with 12 bases between the two germline ends. CDR3 size: 17 residues. Germline assignment: CDR1 LGHDT and CDR2 YNNKEL (reference sequence). CDR3 DNA: TGTGCCAGCAGCCAAGACGGGACGGCGCTCTCTGGAAACACCATATATTTT. As protein: CASSQDGTALSGNTIYF.

The chain couples TRBV4-1 to TRBJ1-4, with D hard to call. This CDR3 region has 16 residues. Between the trimmed V and J ends, which lost 3 bases and 5 bases, there was a span of 16 bases. Germline CDR1 reads MGHRA; CDR2 reads YSYEKL. The CDR3 sequence is CASSQHGPGGNEKLFF. The CDR3 coding sequence is TGCGCCAGCAGCCAGCACGGGCCGGGAGGGAATGAAAAACTGTTTTTT.

The chain is built from TRBV4-3 and TRBJ2-5; D gene unclear. V was cut by 6 bases and J by 5 bases, with 10 bases left in between. The CDR3 has 12 amino acids. Germline loops: CDR1 LGHNA, CDR2 YSLEER. DNA of the CDR3: TGCGCCAGCAGGGATGCACGGGAGACCCAGTACTTC. Its translation is CASRDARETQYF.

There are a few counts of this clonotype. This chain connects TRBV5-1 to TRBJ2-3; 12 nucleotides match TRBD2. The CDR3 spans 15 residues. V gave up 4 bases and J gave up 8 bases; unmatched junction bases: 8. The germline V gene encodes CDR1 SGHRS and CDR2 YFSETQ. DNA for the CDR3: TGCGCCAGCAGCGTAGCTAGCGGGAGGGCTGGTACGCAGTATTTT. This translates into CASSVASGRAGTQYF.

This clonotype has a handful of counts. J is TRBJ2-3 and V is TRBV5-5; D not resolved. CDR3 length: 15 residues. Germline-derived CDR1 and CDR2 are SGHKS and YYEKEE (reference sequence). Trimming stripped 0 bases from V and 2 bases from J, with 10 bases between. In DNA form, the CDR3 reads TGTGCCAGCAGCTTGGATCTCAGCCACACAGATACGCAGTATTTT. Protein sequence: CASSLDLSHTDTQYF.

The chain couples TRBV6-1 to TRBJ2-7, with unresolved D. Germline loops: CDR1 MNHNS, CDR2 SASEGT. V was shortened by 5 bases and J by 3 bases, with 8 bases between the two germline ends. CDR3 length: 12 residues. CDR3 in amino acids: CASSYLRYEQYF. The CDR3 nucleotides read TGTGCCAGCAGTTATCTCCGCTACGAGCAGTACTTC.

The chain recombines TRBV12-3 or TRBV12-4 with TRBJ1-1; the D gene is possibly TRBD1 (6 bases). The CDR3 length is 14 residues. V lost 2 bases to trimming and J lost 5 bases, with 12 bases between them. The CDR3 is CASSLSRGRTEAFF. The DNA for the CDR3 is TGTGCCAGCAGTTTAAGCAGGGGTAGGACTGAAGCTTTCTTT.

This clonotype was recorded a few times. The V and J genes are TRBV20-1 and TRBJ2-6; perhaps D is TRBD1 or TRBD2 (5 bases each). The germline V and J ends were trimmed by 3 bases and 2 bases, with 8 bases remaining between them. The CDR3 is 14 residues long. Per the germline V gene, CDR1 is DFQATT and CDR2 is SNEGSKA (reference sequence). The CDR3 spells CSARGVAGANVLTF. The CDR3 DNA sequence: TGCAGTGCTAGGGGGGTGGCTGGGGCCAACGTCCTGACTTTC.

This clonotype has ten or more counts. V and J are TRBV7-2 and TRBJ1-1; D call uncertain. Trimming cost V 5 bases and J 5 bases, with 12 bases left between them. The length of the CDR3 is 13 residues. Germline loops: CDR1 SGHTA, CDR2 FQGNSA. The CDR3 DNA is TGTGCCAGCAGCCCTGGGTCTCTTACTGAAGCTTTCTTT. Protein sequence: CASSPGSLTEAFF.

Many counts were recorded for this clonotype. The gene calls are TRBV20-1 and TRBJ2-1; the D gene is possibly TRBD1 (6 bases). This CDR3 is 14 amino acids long. Looked up from germline, CDR1 is DFQATT and CDR2 is SNEGSKA (reference sequence). The V end was cut by 6 bases, the J end by 2 bases, with 14 bases between. The CDR3 loop is CSAPLGQPYNEQFF. The CDR3 coding sequence is TGCAGTGCGCCCCTAGGACAGCCCTACAATGAGCAGTTCTTC.